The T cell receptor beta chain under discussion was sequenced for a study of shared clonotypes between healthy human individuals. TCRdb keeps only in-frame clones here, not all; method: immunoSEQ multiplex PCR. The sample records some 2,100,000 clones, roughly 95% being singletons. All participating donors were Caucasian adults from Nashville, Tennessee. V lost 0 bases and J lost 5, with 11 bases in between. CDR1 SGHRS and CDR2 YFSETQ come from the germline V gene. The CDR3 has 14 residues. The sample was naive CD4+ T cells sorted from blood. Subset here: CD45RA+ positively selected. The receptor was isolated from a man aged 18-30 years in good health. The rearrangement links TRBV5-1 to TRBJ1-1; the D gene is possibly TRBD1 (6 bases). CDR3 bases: TGCGCCAGCAGCTTGGACGGGGGCGCGACTGAAGCTTTCTTT. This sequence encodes CASSLDGGATEAFF.